These 29 T cell receptor beta chains originate from one sample sequenced in a study of shared clonotypes between healthy human individuals. Sequencing used immunoSEQ multiplex PCR; TCRdb keeps in-frame clones, though not all of them. The sample contains 450,000 to 550,000 clones, around 79% of which appear only once. Sample: PBMCs. The source of these receptors is a middle-aged woman in good health. Some clones in this sample may be carry-over from other donors' samples.

This clone turned up a few times. The chain couples TRBV6-1 to TRBJ2-3; possibly TRBD1 or TRBD2 for D (5 bases each). CDR3 length equals 14 residues. Trimming removed 6 bases at V and 6 bases at J, with 16 bases between. CDR1 and CDR2 from the germline V gene are MNHNS and SASEGT. CDR3 sequence: CASRGTHREDTQYF. The CDR3 DNA reads TGTGCCAGCAGAGGGACCCACCGCGAGGATACGCAGTATTTT.

This sequence joins TRBV7-2 and TRBJ1-5; D is ambiguous. In germline, CDR1 is SGHTA, CDR2 FQGNSA. The CDR3 loop spans 15 amino acids. With 0 bases removed from V and 3 bases from J, the gap between germline ends came to 9 bases. The CDR3 loop reads CASSLANRNNQPQHF. The DNA of the CDR3 is TGTGCCAGCAGCTTAGCGAACAGAAACAATCAGCCCCAGCATTTT.

This clone was found once. The V call is TRBV13, the J call TRBJ2-7, with 7 bases that match TRBD2. Per germline, CDR1 PRHDT and CDR2 FYEKMQ (reference sequence). This CDR3 comprises 17 residues. J gave up 3 bases and V 0 bases, and 11 bases lay outside the gene matches. The CDR3 bases are TGTGCCAGCAGCTTAGGGAGGGTAGGGCTAGCGGTCTACGAGCAGTACTTC. This codes for CASSLGRVGLAVYEQYF.

The sample holds a few counts of this clone. The rearrangement links TRBV30 to TRBJ1-5; a possible D gene is TRBD1 (5 bases). The germline gives CDR1 GTSNPN, CDR2 SVGIG (reference sequence). Trimming took 1 base from V and 5 from J, leaving 12 bases between them. This CDR3 region has 14 residues. CDR3 protein: CAWSGLGLDQPQHF. CDR3 coding DNA: TGTGCCTGGAGTGGGTTGGGGCTGGATCAGCCCCAGCATTTT.

The chain joins TRBV5-1 to TRBJ2-7, with D hard to call. Trimming cost V 4 bases and J 2 bases, with 13 bases left between them. Germline values: CDR1 SGHRS, CDR2 YFSETQ. The CDR3 runs 14 residues. CDR3 amino acids: CASSETRKTYEQYF. For the CDR3, the DNA is TGCGCCAGCAGCGAGACAAGGAAAACCTACGAGCAGTACTTC.

The chain is built from TRBV19 and TRBJ2-7, with TRBD2 matching 12 bases. Germline-derived CDR1 and CDR2 are LNHDA and SQIVND (reference sequence). Losses at the gene ends were 4 bases for V and 6 bases for J; bases not matched to a gene: 7. This CDR3 comprises 15 residues. The CDR3 nucleotides read TGTGCCAGTAGTACCCCGGGACTAGCGGGCGGCGAGCAGTACTTC. Protein product: CASSTPGLAGGEQYF. The complete variable domain, with remaining parts taken from reference TRBV19 and TRBJ2-7, reads DGGITQSPKYLFRKEGQNVTLSCEQNLNHDAMYWYRQDPGQGLRLIYYSQIVNDFQKGDIAEGYSVSREKKESFPLTVTSAQKNPTAFYLCASSTPGLAGGEQYFGPGTRLTVT.

The chain joins TRBV7-2 to TRBJ1-2; perhaps TRBD1 as D (6 bases). V shed 5 bases and J shed 2 bases, with 9 bases lying between them. This CDR3 is built from 13 residues. Germline V gene sequence: CDR1 SGHTA, CDR2 FQGNSA. The CDR3 loop is CASSTGQNYGYTF. The CDR3 coding sequence is TGTGCCAGCAGCACCGGACAGAACTATGGCTACACCTTC.

The chain employs TRBV7-8 and TRBJ1-1; D remains unclear. The CDR3 runs 15 residues. Trimming left V 2 bases short and J 2 bases short, with 12 bases between. Germline CDR1 and CDR2: SGHVS and FQNEAQ. The CDR3 DNA sequence: TGTGCCAGCAGCTTATGGTCCGGGCGAAACACTGAAGCTTTCTTT. This sequence encodes CASSLWSGRNTEAFF.

This clone turned up a few times. Other DNA sequences in this specimen translate into the identical CDR3. The chain couples TRBV10-3 to TRBJ2-3; no definite D call. Deletions cut 3 bases from V and 1 base from J, with 8 bases between. Germline CDR1 ENHRY, CDR2 SYGVKD. The length of the CDR3 is 14 residues. For the CDR3, the DNA is TGTGCCATCAGTGACTCCCAAGGCACAGATACGCAGTATTTT. This codes for CAISDSQGTDTQYF.

The chain couples TRBV5-5 to TRBJ2-7, with TRBD2 as a possible D gene (7 bases). V lost 6 bases and J lost 4, with 20 bases in between. From germline, CDR1 is SGHKS and CDR2 YYEKEE (reference sequence). The CDR3 length is 15 residues. This CDR3 is CASTPGGGAPYEQYF. In DNA form, the CDR3 reads TGTGCCAGCACCCCTGGAGGGGGGGCTCCTTACGAGCAGTACTTC.

The chain employs TRBV7-9 and TRBJ2-1, with 8 bases lining up with TRBD2. Looked up from germline, CDR1 is SEHNR and CDR2 is FQNEAQ (reference sequence). CDR3 size: 15 residues. Trimming removed 0 bases from V and 9 bases from J; junction bases left unmatched: 7. This CDR3 is CASSLASGRAIEQFF. DNA of the CDR3: TGTGCCAGCAGCTTAGCGTCCGGGAGGGCAATTGAGCAGTTCTTC.

Only a few counts were recorded for this clone. The chain joins TRBV20-1 to TRBJ1-1; the D gene is possibly TRBD1 (5 bases). Trimming cost V 7 bases and J 3 bases, with 9 bases left between them. The germline gives CDR1 DFQATT, CDR2 SNEGSKA (reference sequence). The CDR3 totals 11 residues. The CDR3 sequence: CSVGRDTEAFF. In nucleotides, the CDR3 is TGCAGTGTGGGCAGGGACACTGAAGCTTTCTTT.

The rearrangement links TRBV7-6 to TRBJ2-3; 10 positions match TRBD2. The trim removed 5 bases at V and 3 bases at J, leaving 8 bases unmatched. The germline gives CDR1 SGHVS, CDR2 FNYEAQ. This CDR3 comprises 16 residues. The CDR3 region is CASSRVASGSTDTQYF. In DNA form, the CDR3 reads TGTGCCAGCAGCCGGGTGGCTAGCGGGAGTACAGATACGCAGTATTTT.

This chain connects TRBV14 to TRBJ2-2, with no clear D. Trimming took off 0 bases at V and 4 bases at J, with 9 bases between the two ends. The CDR3 has 15 residues. Germline CDR1 is SGHDN and CDR2 is FVKESK. CDR3 nucleotides: TGTGCCAGCAGCCAAGATCTCGGCCCCACCGGGGAGCTGTTTTTT. Translated, it gives CASSQDLGPTGELFF.

This clone showed up many times. This rearrangement joins TRBV10-2 to TRBJ2-3; 10 bases align to TRBD2. Trimming removed 10 bases from V and 4 bases from J; junction bases left unmatched: 11. This CDR3 contains 15 residues. The germline V gene encodes CDR1 WSHSY and CDR2 SAAADI. CDR3 DNA: TGCGCCACGACTCCTAGCGGGAGTGCTTCAGATACGCAGTATTTT. Translating gives CATTPSGSASDTQYF.

CDR3 in DNA: TGTGCCAGCAGCCCCGGACAGGGTTTCTACGAGCAGTACTTC. Translation gives CASSPGQGFYEQYF. The chain employs TRBV7-9 and TRBJ2-7; 8 bases align to TRBD1. Trimming removed 5 bases from V and 3 bases from J; junction bases left unmatched: 6. The CDR3 has 14 amino acids. From germline, CDR1 is SEHNR and CDR2 FQNEAQ (reference sequence).

Of note for this clone: A clone one base away is much larger, so this may be a read error. Other DNA sequences from this sample encode an identical CDR3 as well. The chain couples TRBV11-2 to TRBJ1-1, with no clear D. Germline values: CDR1 SGHAT, CDR2 FQNNGV. Trimming shortened V by 1 base and J by 1 base, and 4 bases separated the two germline ends. The CDR3 has 13 residues. CDR3 DNA: TGTGCCAGCAGCTTAGGCCAGAACACTGAAGCTTTCTTT. Protein product: CASSLGQNTEAFF.

The rearrangement uses TRBV7-2 and TRBJ2-7; TRBD2 matches 8 bases. The CDR3 covers 14 residues. Germline V gene lookup returns CDR1 SGHTA and CDR2 FQGNSA. V lost 4 bases to trimming and J lost 3 bases; unmatched junction nucleotides: 5. The chain's CDR3 is CASSSGRGDYEQYF. CDR3 nucleotide sequence: TGTGCCAGCAGCTCCGGGAGGGGGGACTACGAGCAGTACTTC. The full variable domain, in which reference TRBV7-2 and TRBJ2-7 provide the parts outside the CDR3, is GAGVSQSPSNKVTEKGKDVELRCDPISGHTALYWYRQSLGQGLEFLIYFQGNSAPDKSGLPSDRFSAERTGGSVSTLTIQRTQQEDSAVYLCASSSGRGDYEQYFGPGTRLTVT.

The chain has TRBV28 and TRBJ1-1; TRBD1 might be the D (6 bases). CDR1 MDHEN and CDR2 SYDVKM come from the germline V gene. The ends were cut back, 6 bases at V and 1 base at J, with 15 bases in the middle. The CDR3 extends over 15 amino acids. For the CDR3, the DNA is TGTGCCAGCAGGGCCATCAGGGGTCAGAACACTGAAGCTTTCTTT. Translated: CASRAIRGQNTEAFF.

With respect to this clone: This CDR3 is also generated by other DNA sequences in the sample. V is TRBV7-9 and J is TRBJ2-1; 9 positions agree with TRBD1. V shed 3 bases, J shed 3 bases, and the junction held 3 bases outside the gene matches. The length of the CDR3 is 15 residues. The germline CDR1 and CDR2 sequences are SEHNR and FQNEAQ (reference sequence). The CDR3 sequence: CASSLDRGSYNEQFF. CDR3 bases: TGTGCCAGCAGCTTGGACAGGGGAAGCTACAATGAGCAGTTCTTC. The full variable domain, with the rest looked up from reference TRBV7-9 and TRBJ2-1, is DTGVSQNPRHKITKRGQNVTFRCDPISEHNRLYWYRQTLGQGPEFLTYFQNEAQLEKSRLLSDRFSAERPKGSFSTLEIQRTEQGDSAMYLCASSLDRGSYNEQFFGPGTRLTVL.

This clone was picked up one time. The J gene is TRBJ1-5, the V gene TRBV2; D is ambiguous. This CDR3 comprises 14 residues. With 2 bases removed from V and 6 bases from J, the gap between germline ends came to 11 bases. Looked up from germline, CDR1 is SNHLY and CDR2 is FYNNEI. CDR3 residues: CASSEFRDGQPQHF. The CDR3 nucleotides are TGTGCCAGCAGTGAATTTAGGGATGGTCAGCCCCAGCATTTT.

The V call is TRBV6-1, the J call TRBJ2-5, with 9 bases matching TRBD2. Germline assignment: CDR1 MNHNS and CDR2 SASEGT. CDR3 size: 13 residues. Unmatched junction bases numbered 6, after V lost 8 bases and J lost 5 bases. The DNA for the CDR3 is TGTGCCAGCCGTAGCGGGAGAAGGGAGACCCAGTACTTC. Amino acids: CASRSGRRETQYF.

The chain joins TRBV10-3 to TRBJ1-1; 7 bases align to TRBD1. Germline V gives CDR1 ENHRY, CDR2 SYGVKD. The CDR3 covers 13 residues. V shed 3 bases and J 6 bases; nucleotides not matched to a gene: 4. CDR3 nucleotide sequence: TGTGCCATCAGTGACAACAGGGGCTCTGAAGCTTTCTTT. It is translated as CAISDNRGSEAFF.

CDR3 region: CASSFGGTYEQYF. In DNA, the CDR3 is TGCGCCAGCAGCTTTGGCGGAACCTACGAGCAGTACTTC. The J gene is TRBJ2-7, the V gene TRBV5-1; D remains ambiguous. The CDR3 totals 13 residues. V shed 2 bases and J shed 2 bases, with 8 bases lying between them. Per the germline V gene, CDR1 is SGHRS and CDR2 is YFSETQ.

The V call is TRBV10-2, the J call TRBJ2-5; 7 nucleotides align to TRBD1. Germline V gene lookup returns CDR1 WSHSY and CDR2 SAAADI. The V and J ends lost 6 bases and 2 bases, in that order; junction bases with no gene match: 3. The CDR3 is 13 residues long. CDR3 in DNA: TGCGCCAGCAGCCGGGACAGACAAGAGACCCAGTACTTC. Protein: CASSRDRQETQYF.

This clone was recorded once. The chain is built from TRBV11-2 and TRBJ1-1; D gene unclear. CDR1 is SGHAT and CDR2 is FQNNGV in the germline V gene. The CDR3 spans 14 residues. Trimming removed 0 bases at V and 2 bases at J, with 7 bases between. The CDR3 region has the DNA TGTGCCAGCAGCTTAGATCTATTAAACACTGAAGCTTTCTTT. Translated, it gives CASSLDLLNTEAFF.

The chain couples TRBV30 to TRBJ2-2; D is uncertain. The CDR3 covers 13 residues. V lost 4 bases and J lost 6, with 12 bases in between. CDR1 is GTSNPN and CDR2 is SVGIG in the germline V gene (reference sequence). CDR3 amino acids: CAWTGFGAGELFF. The DNA for the CDR3 is TGTGCCTGGACCGGGTTCGGTGCCGGGGAGCTGTTTTTT.

This chain joins TRBV5-1 and TRBJ2-7; D is possibly TRBD2 (6 bases). The CDR3 covers 14 residues. Trimming removed 0 bases from V and 3 bases from J, with 10 bases in between. In germline, CDR1 is SGHRS, CDR2 YFSETQ. The CDR3, as DNA: TGCGCCAGCAGCTTGGTACCGGGACTCTACGAGCAGTACTTC. Its translation: CASSLVPGLYEQYF.

This clone was detected once. The chain links TRBV11-3 to TRBJ2-6; D unresolved. Trimming took off 2 bases at V and 4 bases at J, with 9 bases between the two ends. The CDR3 has 15 residues. Germline loops: CDR1 SGHNT, CDR2 YENEEA. The CDR3: CASSLNVYGANVLTF. The CDR3 DNA reads TGTGCCAGCAGCTTAAATGTTTACGGGGCCAACGTCCTGACTTTC.